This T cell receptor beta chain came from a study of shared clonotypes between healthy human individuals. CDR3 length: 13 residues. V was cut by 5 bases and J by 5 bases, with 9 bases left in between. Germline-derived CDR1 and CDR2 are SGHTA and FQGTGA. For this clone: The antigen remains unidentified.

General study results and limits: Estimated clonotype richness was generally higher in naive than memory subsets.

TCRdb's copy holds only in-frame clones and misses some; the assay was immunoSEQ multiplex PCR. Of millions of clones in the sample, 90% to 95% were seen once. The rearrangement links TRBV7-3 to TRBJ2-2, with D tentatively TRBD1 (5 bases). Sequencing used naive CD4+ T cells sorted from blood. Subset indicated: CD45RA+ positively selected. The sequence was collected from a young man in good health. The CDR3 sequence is CASSLQGTGELFF. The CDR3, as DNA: TGTGCCAGCAGCCTTCAGGGTACCGGGGAGCTGTTTTTT.